This T cell receptor beta chain was identified during a study of T cells in localized non-small cell lung cancer. Study-level results: Peak T cell clonality was found in uninvolved adjacent lung, exceeding tumor.

Trimming pared 4 bases from V and 6 bases from J, leaving 15 bases between. The CDR3 has 14 amino acids. Germline-derived CDR1 and CDR2 are SGHNT and YENEEA. Turning to this clone: What it recognizes is unknown.

Data came from immunoSEQ multiplex PCR; TCRdb stores just in-frame clones and leaves some out. The repertoire holds roughly 27,000 clones, with roughly 87% as singletons. The V and J genes are TRBV11-3 and TRBJ1-1, with D perhaps TRBD1 (6 bases). The TCR originated in a woman aged 40 to 75 with stage I lung adenocarcinoma. The input for sequencing was peripheral blood, taken before any cancer treatment. CDR3 bases: TGTGCCAGCAGCTCTGGTTGGAGGGGGGCTGAAGCTTTCTTT. Translated: CASSSGWRGAEAFF.